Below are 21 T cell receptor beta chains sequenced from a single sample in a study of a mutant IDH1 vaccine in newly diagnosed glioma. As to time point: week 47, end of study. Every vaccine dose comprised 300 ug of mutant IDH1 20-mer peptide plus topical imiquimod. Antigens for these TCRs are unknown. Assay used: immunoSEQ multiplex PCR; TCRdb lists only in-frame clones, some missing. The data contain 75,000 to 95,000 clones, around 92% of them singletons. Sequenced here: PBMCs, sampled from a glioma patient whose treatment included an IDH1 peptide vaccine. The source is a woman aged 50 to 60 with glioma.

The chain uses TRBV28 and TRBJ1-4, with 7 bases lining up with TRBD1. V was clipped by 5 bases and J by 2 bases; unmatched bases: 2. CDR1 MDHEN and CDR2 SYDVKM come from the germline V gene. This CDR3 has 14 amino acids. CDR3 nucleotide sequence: TGTGCCAGCAGTATCAGGGGGACTAATGAAAAACTGTTTTTT. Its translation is CASSIRGTNEKLFF.

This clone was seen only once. The CDR3 here is CASRRDRGWSGELFF. CDR3 DNA: TGTGCCAGCAGACGGGACAGGGGCTGGAGCGGGGAGCTGTTTTTT. V gene TRBV7-2 combines with J gene TRBJ2-2; TRBD1 aligns across 10 bases. The CDR3 is made up of 15 amino acids. Per germline, CDR1 SGHTA and CDR2 FQGNSA. J lost 7 bases, V lost 6 bases, and 8 bases had no gene match.

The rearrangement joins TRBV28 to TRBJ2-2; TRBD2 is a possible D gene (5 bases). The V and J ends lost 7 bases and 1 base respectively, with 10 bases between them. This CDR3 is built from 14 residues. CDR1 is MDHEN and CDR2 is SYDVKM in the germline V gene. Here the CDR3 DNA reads TGTGCCAGCACTGGCGGGTTGAACACCGGGGAGCTGTTTTTT. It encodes CASTGGLNTGELFF.

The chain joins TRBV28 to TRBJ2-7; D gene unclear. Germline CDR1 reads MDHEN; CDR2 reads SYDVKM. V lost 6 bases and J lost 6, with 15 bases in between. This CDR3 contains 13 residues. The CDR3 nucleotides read TGTGCCAGCAGGGGCGGTGTTGGCGGCGAGCAGTACTTC. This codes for CASRGGVGGEQYF.

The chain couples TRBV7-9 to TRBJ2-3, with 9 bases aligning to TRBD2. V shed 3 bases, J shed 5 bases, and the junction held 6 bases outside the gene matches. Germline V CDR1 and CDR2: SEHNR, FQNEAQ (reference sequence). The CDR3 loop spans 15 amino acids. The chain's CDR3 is CASSFVAGDEDTQYF. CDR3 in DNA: TGTGCCAGCAGCTTTGTAGCGGGAGACGAAGATACGCAGTATTTT.

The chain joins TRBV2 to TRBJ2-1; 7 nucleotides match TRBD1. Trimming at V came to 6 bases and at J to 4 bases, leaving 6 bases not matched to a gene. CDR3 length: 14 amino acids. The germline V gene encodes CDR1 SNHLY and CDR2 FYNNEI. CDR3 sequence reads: CASRDRSIYNEQFF. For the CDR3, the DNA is TGTGCCAGCAGGGACAGGTCCATTTACAATGAGCAGTTCTTC.

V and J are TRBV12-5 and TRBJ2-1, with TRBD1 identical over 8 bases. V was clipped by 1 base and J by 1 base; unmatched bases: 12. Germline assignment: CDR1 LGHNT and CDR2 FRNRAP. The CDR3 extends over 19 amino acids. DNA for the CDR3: TGTGCTAGTGGTTTGGACAGGGGGTCTATTCGGGCGTCCTACAATGAGCAGTTCTTC. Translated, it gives CASGLDRGSIRASYNEQFF.

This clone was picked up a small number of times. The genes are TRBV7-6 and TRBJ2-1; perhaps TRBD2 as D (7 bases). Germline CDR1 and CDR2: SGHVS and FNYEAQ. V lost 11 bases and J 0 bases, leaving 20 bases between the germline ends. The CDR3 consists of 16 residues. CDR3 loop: CASAGALLSSYNEQFF. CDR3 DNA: TGTGCCTCGGCGGGGGCCCTGCTTAGCTCCTACAATGAGCAGTTCTTC. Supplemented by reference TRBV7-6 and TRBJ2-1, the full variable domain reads GAGVSQSPRYKVTKRGQDVALRCDPISGHVSLYWYRQALGQGPEFLTYFNYEAQQDKSGLPNDRFSAERPEGSISTLTIQRTEQRDSAMYRCASAGALLSSYNEQFFGPGTRLTVL.

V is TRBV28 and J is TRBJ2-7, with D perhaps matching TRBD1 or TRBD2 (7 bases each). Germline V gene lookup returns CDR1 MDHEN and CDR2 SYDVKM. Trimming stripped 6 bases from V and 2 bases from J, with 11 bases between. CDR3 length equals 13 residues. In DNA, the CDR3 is TGTGCCAGCAGCCAGGGGGGGGCCTACGAGCAGTACTTC. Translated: CASSQGGAYEQYF.

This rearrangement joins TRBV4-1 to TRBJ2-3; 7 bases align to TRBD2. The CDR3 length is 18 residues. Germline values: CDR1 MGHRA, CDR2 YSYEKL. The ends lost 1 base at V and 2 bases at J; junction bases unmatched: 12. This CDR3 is CASSQGVPGTTFTDTQYF. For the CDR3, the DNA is TGCGCCAGCAGCCAAGGGGTACCCGGGACTACATTCACAGATACGCAGTATTTT.

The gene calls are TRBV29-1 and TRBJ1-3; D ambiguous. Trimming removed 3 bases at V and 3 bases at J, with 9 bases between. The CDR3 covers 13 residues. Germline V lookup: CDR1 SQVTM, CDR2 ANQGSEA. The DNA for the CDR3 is TGCAGCGTTGAGACCCAGTTTGGAAACACCATATATTTT. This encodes CSVETQFGNTIYF.

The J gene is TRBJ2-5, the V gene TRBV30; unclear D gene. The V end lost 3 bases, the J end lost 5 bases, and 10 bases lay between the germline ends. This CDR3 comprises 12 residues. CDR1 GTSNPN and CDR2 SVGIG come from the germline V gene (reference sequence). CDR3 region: CAWRESSETQYF. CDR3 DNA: TGTGCCTGGAGAGAATCGAGTGAGACCCAGTACTTC. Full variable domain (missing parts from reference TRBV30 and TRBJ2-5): SQTIHQWPATLVQPVGSPLSLECTVEGTSNPNLYWYRQAAGRGLQLLFYSVGIGQISSEVPQNLSASRPQDRQFILSSKKLLLSDSGFYLCAWRESSETQYFGPGTRLLVL.

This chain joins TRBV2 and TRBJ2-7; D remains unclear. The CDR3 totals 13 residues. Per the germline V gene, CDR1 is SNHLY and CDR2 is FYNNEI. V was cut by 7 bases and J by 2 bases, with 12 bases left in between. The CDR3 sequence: CASILTEAYEQYF. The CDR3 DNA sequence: TGTGCCAGCATTCTGACCGAAGCCTACGAGCAGTACTTC.

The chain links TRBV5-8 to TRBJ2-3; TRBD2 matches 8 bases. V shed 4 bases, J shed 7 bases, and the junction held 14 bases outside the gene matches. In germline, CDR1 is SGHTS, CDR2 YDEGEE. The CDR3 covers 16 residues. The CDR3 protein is CASSPGAGGVSNTQYF. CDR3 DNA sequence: TGTGCCAGCAGCCCCGGGGCGGGAGGAGTCAGTAATACGCAGTATTTT.

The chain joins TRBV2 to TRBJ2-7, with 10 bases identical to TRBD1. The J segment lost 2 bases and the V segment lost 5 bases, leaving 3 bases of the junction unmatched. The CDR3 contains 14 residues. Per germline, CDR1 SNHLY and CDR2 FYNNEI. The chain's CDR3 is CASSNGQGAYEQYF. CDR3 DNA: TGTGCCAGCAGTAACGGACAGGGGGCCTACGAGCAGTACTTC.

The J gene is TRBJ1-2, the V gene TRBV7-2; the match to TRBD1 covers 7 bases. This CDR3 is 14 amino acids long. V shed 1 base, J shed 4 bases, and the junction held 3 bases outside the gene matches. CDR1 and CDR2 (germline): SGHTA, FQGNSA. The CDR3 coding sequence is TGTGCCAGCAGCTTAGGCCAGGGGGGCTATGGCTACACCTTC. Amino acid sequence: CASSLGQGGYGYTF.

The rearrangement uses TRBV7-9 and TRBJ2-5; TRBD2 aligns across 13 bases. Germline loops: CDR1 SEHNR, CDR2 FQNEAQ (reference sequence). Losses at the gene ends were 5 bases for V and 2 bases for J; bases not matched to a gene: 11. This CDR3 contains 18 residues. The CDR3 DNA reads TGTGCCAGCAGCGACCGGACTAGCGGGAGATTCGGGCAAGAGACCCAGTACTTC. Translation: CASSDRTSGRFGQETQYF.

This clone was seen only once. The CDR3 DNA is TGTGCCAGCAGCACCCGACAGGGAGCCGAGACCCAGTACTTC. As protein: CASSTRQGAETQYF. This chain uses TRBV5-6 with TRBJ2-5; TRBD1 matches 7 bases. The trim removed 4 bases at V and 5 bases at J, leaving 8 bases unmatched. The germline V gene encodes CDR1 SGHDT and CDR2 YYEEEE. This CDR3 is 14 amino acids long.

This CDR3 reads CASSPRGTGANVLTF. CDR3 bases: TGTGCCAGCAGTCCGCGGGGAACTGGGGCCAACGTCCTGACTTTC. V and J are TRBV27 and TRBJ2-6, with D tentatively TRBD2 (6 bases). The CDR3 loop spans 15 amino acids. Germline-derived CDR1 and CDR2 are MNHEY and SMNVEV (reference sequence). V was clipped by 5 bases and J by 2 bases, with 10 bases between them.

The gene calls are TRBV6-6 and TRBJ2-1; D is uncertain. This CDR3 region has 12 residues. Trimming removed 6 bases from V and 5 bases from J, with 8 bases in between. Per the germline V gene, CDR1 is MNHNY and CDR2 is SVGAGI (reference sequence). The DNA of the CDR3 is TGTGCCAGCAGCCCCGACCACAATGAGCAGTTCTTC. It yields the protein CASSPDHNEQFF.

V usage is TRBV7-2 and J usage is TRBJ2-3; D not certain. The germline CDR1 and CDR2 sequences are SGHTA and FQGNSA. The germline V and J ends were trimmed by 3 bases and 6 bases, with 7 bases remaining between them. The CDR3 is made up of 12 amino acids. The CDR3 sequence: CASSFSGDTQYF. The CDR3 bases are TGTGCCAGCAGCTTCTCCGGGGATACGCAGTATTTT. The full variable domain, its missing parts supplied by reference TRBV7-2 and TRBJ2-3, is GAGVSQSPSNKVTEKGKDVELRCDPISGHTALYWYRQSLGQGLEFLIYFQGNSAPDKSGLPSDRFSAERTGGSVSTLTIQRTQQEDSAVYLCASSFSGDTQYFGPGTRLTVL.